This T cell receptor beta chain is from a study of blood T cell repertoires in COVID-19. Study information: COVID-19 samples, acute and convalescent, were from the United States, Italy and Spain. The analysed material was cDNA or gDNA that came from T cells, B-cell-depleted T cells, or PBMCs.

Original handling: Using reference gene primer amplification, nucleated cell counts were estimated. TCRdb keeps only in-frame clones here, not all; method: immunoSEQ multiplex PCR. V and J calls and clone size are copied from that table; D and trimming were computed from the DNA. Of approximately 190,000 clones listed, 85% to 90% were seen once; the top ten hold 5% to 6.5%. CDR1 and CDR2 from the germline V gene are MDHEN and SYDVKM. The CDR3 covers 15 residues. V was shortened by 8 bases and J by 0 bases, with 14 bases between the two germline ends. The specimen was peripheral blood. V usage is TRBV28 and J usage is TRBJ2-4; perhaps TRBD2 as D (7 bases). This clonotype was obtained from a man of 80 years or more with acute or convalescent COVID-19. The CDR3 region has the DNA TGTGCCAGCTATAGTGGGGGGGCAGCCAAAAACATTCAGTACTTC. Translation: CASYSGGAAKNIQYF.